This T cell receptor (beta chain) was captured in a study of cytomegalovirus exposure and HLA in healthy donors. It was with 60 Vbeta and 13 Jbeta primers that the PCR ran. The table came from immunoSEQ multiplex PCR; TCRdb's copy has only in-frame clones and leaves some out. The sample records about 150,000 clones, approximately 80% being singletons. Study observations and caveats: Certain indistinguishable V segments, among them TRBV6-2 and TRBV6-3, were excluded. There were some public TCRs occurring in many donors, but most TCR sequences were rare. Evidence from a later analysis indicated that most CMV-associated TCR beta chains looked HLA-restricted.

The CDR3 loop spans 13 amino acids. Trimming stripped 6 bases from V and 5 bases from J, with 11 bases between. Germline V gives CDR1 KGHSH, CDR2 LQKENI. As regards this clone: The antigen is unknown.

This chain joins TRBV18 and TRBJ1-5, with D possibly being TRBD1 (6 bases). The clonotype originates from a male donor in good health and CMV-seropositive. Sample: PBMCs. This CDR3 reads CASSQGRDQPQHF. The CDR3 nucleotides are TGTGCCAGCTCCCAGGGGAGGGATCAGCCCCAGCATTTT.